The clone carrying this T cell receptor (beta chain) came up many times. Its specificity is not known. The record originates from a study of blood T cells in healthy people across ages. Study observations and caveats: It was held that the diversity estimates obtained from one million T cells were underestimates.

Each donor supplied approximately 10 milliliters of peripheral blood. Germline V gene lookup returns CDR1 DFQATT and CDR2 SNEGSKA (reference sequence). This CDR3 is 14 amino acids long. V dropped 1 base and J dropped 8; count of bases not matched to a gene: 8. A second PCR, run for roughly 7 to 11 cycles, used a sample-barcoded 5' primer plus a J-beta primer mix. Each TCR beta cDNA got a 12-nucleotide random molecular identifier. Via MiXCR, TCRdb re-called the 5' RACE reads, giving one row per CDR3 protein. This table has around 650,000 distinct CDR3 sequences, about a third appearing once. This rearrangement joins TRBV20-1 to TRBJ2-1; 7 bases agree with TRBD2. Sequencing used blood. The sequence was obtained from a woman of 80 years or more in good health. The CDR3 bases are TGCAGTGCTAGAGTCTCTGCTAGCGGCGATGAGCAGTTCTTC. Translated, it gives CSARVSASGDEQFF.